The clone carrying this TCR beta chain came up once. These data are taken from a study of blood T cell repertoires in COVID-19. At the level of the study: PBMCs, B-cell-depleted T cells, or T cells were the source of the cDNA or gDNA that made up the material.

Method: immunoSEQ multiplex PCR; TCRdb's copy keeps in-frame clones and lacks some. There are a few hundred thousand clones in the sample; 65% to 90% occur only once, and around 7.8% lies in the top ten. The CDR3 has 14 amino acids. V was pared by 6 bases and J by 6 bases, with 18 bases between. Germline V gene lookup returns CDR1 KGHSH and CDR2 LQKENI. The rearrangement uses TRBV18 and TRBJ2-7; tentative D call: TRBD1 (6 bases). The source of this sequence is a human donor in a cohort sampled during active COVID-19. Sample: peripheral blood. CDR3 sequence (DNA): TGTGCCAGCTCCCCCGTCACAGGGATAACCGAGCAGTACTTC. Its translation is CASSPVTGITEQYF.